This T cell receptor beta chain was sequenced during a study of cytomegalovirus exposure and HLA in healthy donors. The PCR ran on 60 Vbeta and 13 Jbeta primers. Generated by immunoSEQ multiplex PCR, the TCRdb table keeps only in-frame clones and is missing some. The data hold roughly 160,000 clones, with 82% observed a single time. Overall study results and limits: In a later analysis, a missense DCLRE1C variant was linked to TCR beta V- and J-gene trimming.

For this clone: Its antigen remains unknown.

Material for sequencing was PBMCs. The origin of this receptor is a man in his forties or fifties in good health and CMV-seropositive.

CDR3 amino acids: CASSPQGGTGELFF. CDR3 DNA sequence: TGTGCCAGCAGCCCACAGGGGGGGACCGGGGAGCTGTTTTTT. V is TRBV11-1 and J is TRBJ2-2; a weak D match, TRBD1 (8 bases). Germline V gene data show CDR1 as SGHAT and CDR2 as FQDESV (reference sequence). The CDR3 totals 14 residues. Deletions cut 5 bases from V and 5 bases from J, with 12 bases between.